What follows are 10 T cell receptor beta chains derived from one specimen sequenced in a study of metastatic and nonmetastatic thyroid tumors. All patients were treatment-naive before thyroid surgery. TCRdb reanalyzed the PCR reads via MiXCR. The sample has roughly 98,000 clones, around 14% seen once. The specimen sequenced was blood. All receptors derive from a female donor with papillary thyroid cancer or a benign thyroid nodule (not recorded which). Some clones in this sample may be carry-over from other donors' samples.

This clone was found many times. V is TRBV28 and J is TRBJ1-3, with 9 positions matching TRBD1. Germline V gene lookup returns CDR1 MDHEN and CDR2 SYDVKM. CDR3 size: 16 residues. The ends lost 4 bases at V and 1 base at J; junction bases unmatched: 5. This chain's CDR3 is CASSSRDRVSGNTIYF. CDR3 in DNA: TGTGCCAGCAGTTCCCGGGACAGGGTGTCTGGAAACACCATATATTTT.

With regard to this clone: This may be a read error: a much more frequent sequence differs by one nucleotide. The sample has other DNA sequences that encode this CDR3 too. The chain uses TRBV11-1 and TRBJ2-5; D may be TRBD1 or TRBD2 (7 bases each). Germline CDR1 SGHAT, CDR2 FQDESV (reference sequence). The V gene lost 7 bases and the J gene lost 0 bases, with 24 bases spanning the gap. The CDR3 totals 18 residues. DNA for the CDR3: TGTGCCAGCATGGGTGGGGGAGCGGGGACAGCCAACCAAGAGACCCAGTACTTC. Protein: CASMGGGAGTANQETQYF.

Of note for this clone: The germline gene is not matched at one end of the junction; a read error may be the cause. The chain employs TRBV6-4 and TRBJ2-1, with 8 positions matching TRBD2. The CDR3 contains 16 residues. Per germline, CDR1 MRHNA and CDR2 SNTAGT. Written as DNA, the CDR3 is TGTGCCAGCTCCCTTCTATCGGGGGGGCCTCGCAATGAGCCGTTCTTC. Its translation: CASSLLSGGPRNEPFF.

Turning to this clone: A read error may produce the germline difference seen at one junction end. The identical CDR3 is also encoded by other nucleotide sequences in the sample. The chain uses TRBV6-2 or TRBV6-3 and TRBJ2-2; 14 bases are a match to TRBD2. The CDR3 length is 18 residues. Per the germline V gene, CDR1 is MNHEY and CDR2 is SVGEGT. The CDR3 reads CASSSGLAGVLGTGELFF. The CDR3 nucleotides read TGTGCCAGTAGTTCGGGACTAGCGGGGGTTCTCGGTACCGGGGAGCTGTTTTTT.

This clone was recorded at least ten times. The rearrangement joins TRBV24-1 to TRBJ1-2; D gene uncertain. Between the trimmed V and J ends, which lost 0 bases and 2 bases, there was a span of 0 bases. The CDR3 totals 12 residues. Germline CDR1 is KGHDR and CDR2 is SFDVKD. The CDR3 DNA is TGTGCCACCAGTGATTTGAACTATGGCTACACCTTC. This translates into CATSDLNYGYTF.

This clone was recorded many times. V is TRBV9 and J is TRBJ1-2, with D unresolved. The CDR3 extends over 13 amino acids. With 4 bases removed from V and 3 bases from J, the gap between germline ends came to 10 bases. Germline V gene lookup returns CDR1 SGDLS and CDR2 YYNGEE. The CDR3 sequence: CASSPRTDYGYTF. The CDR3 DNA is TGTGCCAGCAGCCCGAGGACTGACTATGGCTACACCTTC.

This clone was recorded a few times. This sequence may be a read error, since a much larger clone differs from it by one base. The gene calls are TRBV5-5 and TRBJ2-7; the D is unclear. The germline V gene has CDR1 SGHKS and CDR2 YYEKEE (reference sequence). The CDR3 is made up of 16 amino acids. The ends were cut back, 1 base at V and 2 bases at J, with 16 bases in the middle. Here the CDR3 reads CASSLSLYWGAYEQYF. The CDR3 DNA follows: TGTGCCAGCAGCTTGTCACTATATTGGGGTGCCTACGAGCAGTACTTC.

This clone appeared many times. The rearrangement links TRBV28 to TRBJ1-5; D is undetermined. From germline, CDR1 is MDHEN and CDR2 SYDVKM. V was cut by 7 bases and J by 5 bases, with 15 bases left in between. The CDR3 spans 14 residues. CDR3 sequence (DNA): TGTGCCAGCACCCGCCTTGGCAGCTATCAGCCCCAGCATTTT. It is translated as CASTRLGSYQPQHF.

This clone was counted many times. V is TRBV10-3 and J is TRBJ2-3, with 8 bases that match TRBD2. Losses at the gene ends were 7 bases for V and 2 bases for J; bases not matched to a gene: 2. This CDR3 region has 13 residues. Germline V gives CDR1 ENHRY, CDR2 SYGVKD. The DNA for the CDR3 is TGTGCCATCACTAGCGGGTTCACAGATACGCAGTATTTT. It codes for CAITSGFTDTQYF.

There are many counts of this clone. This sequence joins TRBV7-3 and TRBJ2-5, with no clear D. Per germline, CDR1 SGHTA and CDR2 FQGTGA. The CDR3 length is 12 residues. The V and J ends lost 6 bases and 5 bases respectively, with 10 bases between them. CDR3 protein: CASSFLRETQYF. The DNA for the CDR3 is TGTGCCAGCAGTTTTCTCAGGGAGACCCAGTACTTC.